One sample yielded the 2 T cell receptor beta chains listed below, sequenced in a study of T cell changes during pregnancy in multiple sclerosis. Using immunoSEQ multiplex PCR, the repertoire was profiled, and TCRdb retains in-frame clones only, with some absent. The sample lists more than 85,000 clones; 94% were seen once. Sequencing used peripheral blood, obtained after pregnancy. Every receptor here comes from a female donor in good health, enrolled as a control in a pregnancy study.

The chain links TRBV5-1 to TRBJ2-5, with 7 bases aligning to TRBD2. Unmatched junction bases numbered 11, after V lost 4 bases and J lost 5 bases. The germline gives CDR1 SGHRS, CDR2 YFSETQ. This CDR3 comprises 15 residues. Here the CDR3 reads CASSAPGLPGETQYF. The CDR3 nucleotides read TGCGCCAGCAGCGCTCCGGGACTACCTGGGGAGACCCAGTACTTC.

The rearrangement links TRBV5-6 to TRBJ2-7, with a weak D call TRBD1 (5 bases). The CDR3 covers 14 residues. V lost 0 bases and J 7 bases, leaving 14 bases between the germline ends. The germline V gene encodes CDR1 SGHDT and CDR2 YYEEEE. For the CDR3, the DNA is TGTGCCAGCAGCTTGGCCACAGGCTTAAATGAGCAGTACTTC. This sequence encodes CASSLATGLNEQYF.